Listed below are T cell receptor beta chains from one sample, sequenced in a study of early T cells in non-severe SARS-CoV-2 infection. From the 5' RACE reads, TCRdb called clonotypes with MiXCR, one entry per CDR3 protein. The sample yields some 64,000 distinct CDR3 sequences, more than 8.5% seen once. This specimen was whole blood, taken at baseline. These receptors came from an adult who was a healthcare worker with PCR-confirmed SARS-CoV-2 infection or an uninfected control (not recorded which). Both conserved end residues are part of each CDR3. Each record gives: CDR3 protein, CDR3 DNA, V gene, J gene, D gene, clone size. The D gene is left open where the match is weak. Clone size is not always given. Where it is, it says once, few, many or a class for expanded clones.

CDR3 protein: CASSAFRSFALAKNIQYF; CDR3 DNA: TGTGCCAGCTCCGCGTTTCGAAGTTTCGCCTTAGCCAAAAACATTCAGTACTTC; V gene: TRBV28; J gene: TRBJ2-4; D gene: .; clone size: many
CDR3 protein: CASSEYRAGGNTIYF; CDR3 DNA: TGTGCCAGCAGTGAATATCGGGCAGGGGGAAACACCATATATTTT; V gene: TRBV25-1; J gene: TRBJ1-3; D gene: .; clone size: .
CDR3 protein: CASSIGQVEADTQYF; CDR3 DNA: TGTGCCAGCAGCATCGGACAGGTCGAGGCAGATACGCAGTATTTT; V gene: TRBV12-3/TRBV12-4; J gene: TRBJ2-3; D gene: TRBD1; clone size: few
CDR3 protein: CASLFLENEKLFF; CDR3 DNA: TGTGCCAGCCTTTTCTTGGAAAATGAAAAACTGTTTTTT; V gene: TRBV2; J gene: TRBJ1-4; D gene: .; clone size: .
CDR3 protein: CASSYSLAGRTLQFF; CDR3 DNA: TGTGCCAGCAGTTACAGCCTAGCGGGACGTACGCTCCAGTTCTTC; V gene: TRBV6-2/TRBV6-3; J gene: TRBJ2-1; D gene: TRBD2; clone size: many
CDR3 protein: CASRTGAGEQYF; CDR3 DNA: TGTGCCAGCAGGACAGGGGCCGGCGAGCAGTACTTC; V gene: TRBV28; J gene: TRBJ2-7; D gene: TRBD1; clone size: few
CDR3 protein: CASSAVGGLGEQYF; CDR3 DNA: TGTGCCAGCAGCGCCGTTGGGGGGTTGGGCGAGCAGTACTTC; V gene: TRBV7-2; J gene: TRBJ2-7; D gene: .; clone size: few
CDR3 protein: CASSFEGATNEKLFF; CDR3 DNA: TGTGCCAGCAGTTTTGAGGGGGCAACTAATGAAAAACTGTTTTTT; V gene: TRBV28; J gene: TRBJ1-4; D gene: .; clone size: few
CDR3 protein: CASSYSLGGSYEQYF; CDR3 DNA: TGTGCCAGCAGTTACTCCCTAGGGGGCTCCTACGAGCAGTACTTC; V gene: TRBV6-5; J gene: TRBJ2-7; D gene: .; clone size: few
CDR3 protein: CASSYPQGYYTNTEAFF; CDR3 DNA: TGTGCCAGCAGTTATCCGCAGGGGTATTACACGAACACTGAAGCTTTCTTT; V gene: TRBV6-2/TRBV6-3; J gene: TRBJ1-1; D gene: .; clone size: many
CDR3 protein: CASSLEGGRALEQYF; CDR3 DNA: TGTGCCAGCAGCTTAGAAGGGGGGAGGGCCCTCGAGCAGTACTTC; V gene: TRBV7-2; J gene: TRBJ2-7; D gene: .; clone size: .
CDR3 protein: CASSQGVGDRTGELFF; CDR3 DNA: TGTGCCAGCAGCCAAGGAGTAGGTGACAGGACCGGGGAGCTGTTTTTT; V gene: TRBV3-1; J gene: TRBJ2-2; D gene: .; clone size: .
CDR3 protein: CASSLREEDYGYTF; CDR3 DNA: TGTGCCAGCAGCTTACGGGAAGAAGACTATGGCTACACCTTC; V gene: TRBV7-8; J gene: TRBJ1-2; D gene: .; clone size: many
CDR3 protein: CASRLTEGSYGYTF; CDR3 DNA: TGTGCCAGCAGGCTGACGGAAGGAAGCTATGGCTACACCTTC; V gene: TRBV7-2; J gene: TRBJ1-2; D gene: .; clone size: many
CDR3 protein: CSASSGTRQETQYF; CDR3 DNA: TGCAGTGCATCCTCAGGCACTCGGCAAGAGACCCAGTACTTC; V gene: TRBV20-1; J gene: TRBJ2-5; D gene: .; clone size: few
CDR3 protein: CASQNIGSSYEQYF; CDR3 DNA: TGTGCCAGCCAAAACATCGGAAGCTCCTACGAGCAGTACTTC; V gene: TRBV28; J gene: TRBJ2-7; D gene: .; clone size: many
CDR3 protein: CASMRSSPGANVLTF; CDR3 DNA: TGTGCCAGCATGAGATCGTCGCCTGGGGCCAACGTCCTGACTTTC; V gene: TRBV28; J gene: TRBJ2-6; D gene: .; clone size: many
CDR3 protein: CSAITSGMTYEQYF; CDR3 DNA: TGCAGTGCCATTACTAGCGGAATGACCTACGAGCAGTACTTC; V gene: TRBV20-1; J gene: TRBJ2-7; D gene: TRBD2; clone size: .
CDR3 protein: CASSFRGLSEKLFF; CDR3 DNA: TGCGCCAGCAGCTTCAGGGGGCTAAGCGAAAAACTGTTTTTT; V gene: TRBV5-1; J gene: TRBJ1-4; D gene: TRBD1; clone size: .
CDR3 protein: CASRTGLAGSYEQYF; CDR3 DNA: TGTGCCAGCAGGACAGGACTAGCGGGCTCCTACGAGCAGTACTTC; V gene: TRBV28; J gene: TRBJ2-7; D gene: TRBD2; clone size: .
CDR3 protein: CASSQGGSNTGELFF; CDR3 DNA: TGTGCCAGCAGCCAAGGCGGTTCGAACACCGGGGAGCTGTTTTTT; V gene: TRBV3-1; J gene: TRBJ2-2; D gene: .; clone size: many
CDR3 protein: CASSHNPVDRLAKQFF; CDR3 DNA: TGTGCCAGCAGCCATAACCCCGTGGACAGATTGGCCAAGCAGTTCTTC; V gene: TRBV3-1; J gene: TRBJ2-1; D gene: .; clone size: .
CDR3 protein: CSVGTLNTEAFF; CDR3 DNA: TGCAGCGTAGGGACATTGAACACTGAAGCTTTCTTT; V gene: TRBV29-1; J gene: TRBJ1-1; D gene: .; clone size: .
CDR3 protein: CASTSSGQGPYNEQFF; CDR3 DNA: TGTGCCAGCACCTCATCCGGACAGGGTCCTTACAATGAGCAGTTCTTC; V gene: TRBV7-2; J gene: TRBJ2-1; D gene: TRBD1; clone size: .
CDR3 protein: CASSWNRNTEAFF; CDR3 DNA: TGTGCCAGCAGTTGGAATCGGAACACTGAAGCTTTCTTT; V gene: TRBV7-3; J gene: TRBJ1-1; D gene: .; clone size: many
CDR3 protein: CASSLWAGGTHEQFF; CDR3 DNA: TGTGCCAGCAGCTTATGGGCGGGAGGGACCCATGAGCAGTTCTTC; V gene: TRBV7-2; J gene: TRBJ2-1; D gene: TRBD2; clone size: many
CDR3 protein: CASSSPEAGANVLTF; CDR3 DNA: TGTGCCAGCAGCTCCCCAGAAGCTGGGGCCAACGTCCTGACTTTC; V gene: TRBV7-2; J gene: TRBJ2-6; D gene: .; clone size: .
CDR3 protein: CASSKDRAGFSGNTIYF; CDR3 DNA: TGTGCCAGCAGCAAAGACAGGGCAGGATTCTCTGGAAACACCATATATTTT; V gene: TRBV7-9; J gene: TRBJ1-3; D gene: TRBD1; clone size: .
CDR3 protein: CSVLVWRDTEAFF; CDR3 DNA: TGCAGCGTGCTGGTGTGGAGAGACACTGAAGCTTTCTTT; V gene: TRBV29-1; J gene: TRBJ1-1; D gene: .; clone size: .
CDR3 protein: CALGAVGCSNQPQHF; CDR3 DNA: TGTGCCCTGGGGGCTGTCGGGTGTAGCAATCAGCCCCAGCATTTT; V gene: TRBV27; J gene: TRBJ1-5; D gene: .; clone size: medium-sized
CDR3 protein: CASSLGRELHTQYF; CDR3 DNA: TGTGCCAGCAGCTTGGGACGGGAGCTCCATACGCAGTATTTT; V gene: TRBV5-8; J gene: TRBJ2-3; D gene: .; clone size: .
CDR3 protein: CASSLERTSDSYNEQFF; CDR3 DNA: TGTGCCAGCAGCTTAGAGAGGACTAGCGACTCCTACAATGAGCAGTTCTTC; V gene: TRBV7-9; J gene: TRBJ2-1; D gene: TRBD2; clone size: .
CDR3 protein: CSGAGDYTDTQYF; CDR3 DNA: TGCAGCGGAGCGGGGGACTACACAGATACGCAGTATTTT; V gene: TRBV29-1; J gene: TRBJ2-3; D gene: TRBD2; clone size: few
CDR3 protein: CSARSVRQRNSPLHF; CDR3 DNA: TGCAGTGCTAGATCGGTGAGACAGAGGAATTCACCCCTCCACTTT; V gene: TRBV20-1; J gene: TRBJ1-6; D gene: .; clone size: many
CDR3 protein: CASSPGAGYAGELFF; CDR3 DNA: TGTGCCAGCAGCCCCGGAGCAGGATACGCCGGGGAGCTGTTTTTT; V gene: TRBV7-3; J gene: TRBJ2-2; D gene: .; clone size: few
CDR3 protein: CSARDYGLMNTEAFF; CDR3 DNA: TGCAGTGCTAGAGATTATGGGCTCATGAACACTGAAGCTTTCTTT; V gene: TRBV20-1; J gene: TRBJ1-1; D gene: .; clone size: many
CDR3 protein: CASSQDTGQKVNEQFF; CDR3 DNA: TGTGCCAGCAGCCAAGATACGGGACAGAAAGTCAATGAGCAGTTCTTC; V gene: TRBV4-2; J gene: TRBJ2-1; D gene: TRBD1; clone size: .
CDR3 protein: CASSAVPDSRQGYTF; CDR3 DNA: TGCGCCAGCAGCGCCGTCCCCGACAGTAGACAAGGCTACACCTTC; V gene: TRBV5-1; J gene: TRBJ1-2; D gene: .; clone size: .